Sequencing of this T cell receptor beta chain was carried out in a study of human T cells and chemical hapten exposure (dated by TCRdb to about 2021). For the wider study: For sensitization, 2% DPC in acetone was applied to a roughly 2 cm by roughly 2 cm area of upper inner arm skin. Throughout the study period of about 23 weeks, patients also received therapeutic DPC doses to the scalp every week. Patch testing on the upper back used Finn chambers containing 0.01% DPC, with scoring done after 6 days according to International Contact Dermatitis Research Group standards. Most of the patients in the cohort were female, and the cohort covered alopecia areata with under or over 50% scalp involvement, alopecia totalis and alopecia universalis. Libraries were combined into a pool for sequencing, and differences in TCR yield between samples came mainly from small differences in library volumes within the pool. In alopecia patients, the study followed how the peripheral blood TCR repertoire changed in vivo over primary and secondary sensitization to diphenylcyclopropenone (DPC), a hapten. Patient blood was sampled pre-sensitization (week 0) and at 2, 6 and about 24 weeks after DPC sensitization. Approximately 30 alopecia patients provided blood for TCR sequencing at one to four time points (pre-sensitization, 2, 6 and 24 weeks).

The paper's findings and limits, for the study overall: Alopecia, a presumed autoimmune disease, was present in all patients, so the immune response of the patients might differ from that of healthy individuals. Significantly more large CDR3 similarity clusters were formed by expanded TCRs than by pre-sensitization or healthy control sets, consistent with antigen-driven responses. Repeated subsampling changed both the strength of the expansion versus patch-test correlation and the threshold at which the correlation became significant. The number of PT1 expanded TCRs positively correlated with patch test score, significant at thresholds 8, 16 and 32 but not 4. DPC sensitization did not change how many TCRs were above 1 in 1000 frequency, and no evidence was found of alterations in global repertoire structure.

The time point label, read with the paper, signifies: patch test 3, about 24 weeks after DPC sensitization. Reading the label with the study, this specimen's treatment or condition is: therapeutic diphenylcyclopropenone sensitization with weekly scalp DPC. At each patch-test visit, blood was drawn before the patch test was applied. Patients were eligible if aged 18 to 70, diagnosed with alopecia and judged suitable for DPC therapy, and pregnant patients were excluded. Total RNA was extracted from unfractionated whole blood collected in Tempus Blood RNA tubes. As concerns this clonotype: It lacks a known antigen. Base qualities are not at hand, and no much larger clone is one base apart.

Reading the germline V gene gives CDR1 SQVTM and CDR2 ANQGSEA. V is reduced by 2 bases and J by 3 bases, leaving a spacing of 14 bases between them. The CDR3 holds 15 amino acids from the cysteine to the phenylalanine. Solely the CDR3 DNA is kept, with 45 bases framed from the first base. Receptor amplification or capture employed RACE. Instrument used: NextSeq 500. Library preparation attached unique molecular identifiers to individual cDNA molecules for quantitative, reproducible TCR counting. Both TCR alpha and TCR beta chains were sequenced from each blood RNA sample. The paper's data handling went like this. The median number of TCRs per sample was approximately 98,000, ranging from about 20,000 to 690,600. V, J and CDR3 annotation of the TCR reads was performed with the Decombinator software suite. To make PS versus PT1 abundance plots, every sample was subsampled to the same number of TCRs (28,000). TCRs were defined as expanded if absent before sensitization and observed at least eight times at the 2-week time point. Clones were called with MiXCR by TCRdb after fastp trimmed the public reads at Q25, and only in-frame beta chains were retained. Each entry merges the rows of one CDR3 protein and shows their most common DNA and genes. The V and J calls and clone size are TCRdb's, not the authors'. The sample has over 150,000 distinct CDR3 sequences on record, roughly 26% of them singletons. Around 1.9% of the sample is in the top ten clones.

The material was whole blood, obtained in connection with sensitization to the hapten diphenylcyclopropenone (DPC). The TCR originated in a woman between 18 and 30 years old with alopecia areata. Some clones in this sample may be carry-over from other donors' samples. The chain is made from TRBV29-1 and TRBJ1-3; a weak D assignment points to TRBD1 (6 bases agree). The CDR3 region has the sequence CSVERRGRLGNTIYF. The bases are TGCAGCGTTGAAAGGCGGGGGCGTCTTGGAAACACCATATATTTT.